This T cell receptor (beta chain) was documented in a study of identical twins. General study findings and limits: Out-of-frame sharing of TCR alpha in monozygotic twins was underestimated by models. Analyses of zero insertions could, in part, be confounded by invariant MAIT and iNKT cells.

Everyone who donated was a healthy Caucasian. TCRdb fed the 5' RACE reads into MiXCR, producing one record per CDR3 protein. Here the sample spans hundreds of thousands of distinct CDR3 sequences, 10% to 15% being singletons. This CDR3 has 14 amino acids. V dropped 3 bases and J dropped 4 bases, with 13 bases sitting between them. The germline V gene encodes CDR1 DFQATT and CDR2 SNEGSKA (reference sequence). This clonotype was detected only a few times. What it binds is unknown. The same sample was also used in a study of yellow fever vaccine responses in identical twins.

The chain couples TRBV20-1 to TRBJ1-3; D perhaps matches TRBD1 (6 bases). The sequence came from a woman in her late teens or twenties in good health. Sequences were obtained from PBMCs. The CDR3 DNA is TGCAGTGCTAGTCCTTTGGGGGCCGGAAACACCATATATTTT. Amino acids: CSASPLGAGNTIYF.